These 30 T cell receptor beta chains were sequenced from one sample in a study of control samples from healthy donors and cancer patients. The assay was immunoSEQ multiplex PCR, and TCRdb's table has in-frame clones only and misses some. The repertoire consists of around 100,000 clones, with less than 90% occurring once and the leading ten covering approximately 20%. Specimen: blood. The receptors derive from a woman aged 50 to 60 in good health.

The V call is TRBV19, the J call TRBJ1-2; TRBD1 is a possible D gene (6 bases). Germline loops: CDR1 LNHDA, CDR2 SQIVND (reference sequence). The CDR3 contains 13 residues. The V gene lost 5 bases and the J gene lost 9 bases, with 16 bases spanning the gap. The CDR3 loop is CASSLGGSWSYTF. DNA of the CDR3: TGTGCCAGTAGTTTAGGGGGATCGTGGAGCTACACCTTC. The full variable domain, in which reference TRBV19 and TRBJ1-2 provide the parts outside the CDR3, is DGGITQSPKYLFRKEGQNVTLSCEQNLNHDAMYWYRQDPGQGLRLIYYSQIVNDFQKGDIAEGYSVSREKKESFPLTVTSAQKNPTAFYLCASSLGGSWSYTFGSGTRLTVV.

The chain couples TRBV7-6 to TRBJ2-2; 10 bases align to TRBD2. V shed 7 bases and J 7 bases; nucleotides not matched to a gene: 12. The CDR3 consists of 16 residues. Germline V gene lookup returns CDR1 SGHVS and CDR2 FNYEAQ. CDR3 nucleotide sequence: TGTGCCAGCAACGACCTGGGACTAGCGTTTGTCGGGGAGCTGTTTTTT. It specifies CASNDLGLAFVGELFF.

This chain links TRBV18 with TRBJ2-4, with 8 bases lining up with TRBD2. The length of the CDR3 is 15 residues. Germline CDR1 KGHSH, CDR2 LQKENI. V shed 5 bases, J shed 3 bases, and the junction held 6 bases outside the gene matches. The CDR3 region has the DNA TGTGCCAGCTCAATGGGACTAGATGGCAAAAACATTCAGTACTTC. Translation gives CASSMGLDGKNIQYF.

V usage is TRBV7-3 and J usage is TRBJ2-3; TRBD2 agrees at 11 bases. The V gene's germline CDR1 is SGHTA and CDR2 FQGTGA. This CDR3 comprises 14 residues. Losses at the gene ends were 6 bases for V and 6 bases for J; bases not matched to a gene: 5. CDR3 sequence reads: CASSRLAGLDTQYF. DNA for the CDR3: TGTGCCAGCAGTAGACTAGCGGGATTGGATACGCAGTATTTT. The variable domain in full, with the rest retrieved from reference TRBV7-3 and TRBJ2-3, is GAGVSQTPSNKVTEKGKYVELRCDPISGHTALYWYRQSLGQGPEFLIYFQGTGAADDSGLPNDRFFAVRPEGSVSTLKIQRTERGDSAVYLCASSRLAGLDTQYFGPGTRLTVL.

The chain joins TRBV30 to TRBJ1-1, with a possible D match to TRBD1 (5 bases). The V gene lost 4 bases and the J gene lost 0 bases, with 12 bases spanning the gap. CDR3 size: 14 residues. The V gene's germline CDR1 is GTSNPN and CDR2 SVGIG (reference sequence). CDR3 sequence (DNA): TGTGCCTGGACGGGGGGGTTTATGAACACTGAAGCTTTCTTT. It yields the protein CAWTGGFMNTEAFF.

The rearrangement uses TRBV6-5 and TRBJ1-5; 7 nucleotides align to TRBD1. Germline trimming cut 8 bases from V and 6 bases from J; bases unmatched to any gene: 10. Germline lookup yields CDR1 MNHEY and CDR2 SVGAGI. CDR3 length: 14 amino acids. For the CDR3, the DNA is TGTGCCAGCGCGACAGGGCAATCCTCTCAGCCCCAGCATTTT. It encodes CASATGQSSQPQHF.

The chain links TRBV7-3 to TRBJ2-5; D might be TRBD1 (5 bases). V shed 2 bases and J shed 5 bases, with 15 bases lying between them. The CDR3 contains 15 residues. The germline CDR1 and CDR2 sequences are SGHTA and FQGTGA. Here the CDR3 DNA reads TGTGCCAGCAGCTTATTTTCAGGGTCCGTGGAGACCCAGTACTTC. Its translation: CASSLFSGSVETQYF.

J is TRBJ2-1 and V is TRBV7-9; either TRBD1 or TRBD2 may supply D (5 bases each). Germline lookup yields CDR1 SEHNR and CDR2 FQNEAQ (reference sequence). V was cut by 5 bases and J by 4 bases, with 18 bases left in between. The CDR3 sequence is 16 residues long. The CDR3 spells CASSQTGTDLYNEQFF. For the CDR3, the DNA is TGTGCCAGCAGCCAAACCGGGACGGATTTATACAATGAGCAGTTCTTC.

The J gene is TRBJ1-2, the V gene TRBV6-5; TRBD1 aligns across 7 bases. The length of the CDR3 is 14 residues. Looked up from germline, CDR1 is MNHEY and CDR2 is SVGAGI. The V and J ends lost 0 bases and 4 bases, in that order; junction bases with no gene match: 2. This CDR3 reads CASSYSGTAYGYTF. CDR3 sequence (DNA): TGTGCCAGCAGTTACTCTGGGACAGCCTATGGCTACACCTTC.

The count of this clone is one. The chain joins TRBV2 to TRBJ2-4; a possible D gene is TRBD1 (6 bases). The CDR3 covers 13 residues. V shed 3 bases and J shed 4 bases, with 7 bases lying between them. Germline V gene data show CDR1 as SNHLY and CDR2 as FYNNEI. CDR3 bases: TGTGCCAGCAGTGACAGGGGTAAAAACATTCAGTACTTC. Its translation: CASSDRGKNIQYF.

The chain employs TRBV6-4 and TRBJ2-2, with D unresolved. Germline V gene sequence: CDR1 MRHNA, CDR2 SNTAGT. The V and J ends lost 6 bases and 7 bases respectively, with 15 bases between them. The CDR3 is 14 residues long. CDR3 sequence: CASRQVYDNGELFF. CDR3 nucleotides: TGTGCCAGCAGGCAGGTCTACGATAACGGGGAGCTGTTTTTT.

V and J are TRBV6-2 or TRBV6-3 and TRBJ2-7; 7 bases are a match to TRBD2. The junction had 9 bases not matched to a gene; V was cut back by 0 bases and J by 4 bases. Germline V lookup: CDR1 MNHEY, CDR2 SVGEGT. This CDR3 has 16 residues. The CDR3 sequence: CASSYSRKGRGYEQYV. CDR3 bases: TGTGCCAGCAGTTACTCTAGGAAGGGGAGGGGTTACGAGCAGTACGTC.

This chain uses TRBV5-6 with TRBJ2-7; possibly TRBD2 for D (5 bases). Trimming left V 4 bases short and J 3 bases short, with 11 bases between. The CDR3 covers 13 residues. The V gene's germline CDR1 is SGHDT and CDR2 YYEEEE. The DNA of the CDR3 is TGTGCCAGCAGCCCCGGACTGATCTACGAGCAGTACTTC. It specifies CASSPGLIYEQYF. Complete variable domain (other parts from reference TRBV5-6 and TRBJ2-7): DAGVTQSPTHLIKTRGQQVTLRCSPKSGHDTVSWYQQALGQGPQFIFQYYEEEERQRGNFPDRFSGHQFPNYSSELNVNALLLGDSALYLCASSPGLIYEQYFGPGTRLTVT.

The rearrangement joins TRBV2 to TRBJ1-6; D gene uncertain. The CDR3 runs to 16 residues. In germline, CDR1 is SNHLY, CDR2 FYNNEI. The V and J ends lost 3 bases and 3 bases respectively, with 12 bases between them. The CDR3 region is CASSEVSQLYNSPLHF. The CDR3 coding sequence is TGTGCCAGCAGTGAGGTATCCCAACTCTATAATTCACCCCTCCACTTT.

The rearrangement joins TRBV6-6 to TRBJ2-7; D might be TRBD1 (5 bases). The CDR3 is 13 amino acids. Per germline, CDR1 MNHNY and CDR2 SVGAGI (reference sequence). The germline V and J ends were trimmed by 2 bases and 5 bases, with 10 bases remaining between them. CDR3 sequence: CASSYGQGDEQYV. CDR3 in DNA: TGTGCCAGCAGTTACGGCCAGGGCGACGAGCAGTACGTC.

A few counts support this clone. The gene calls are TRBV28 and TRBJ1-5; D is perhaps TRBD1 (5 bases). This CDR3 has 14 amino acids. Looked up from germline, CDR1 is MDHEN and CDR2 is SYDVKM. V was shortened by 10 bases and J by 7 bases, with 20 bases between the two germline ends. The CDR3 spells CATTGGGGGQPQHF. CDR3 nucleotide sequence: TGTGCCACAACAGGCGGTGGGGGGGGACAGCCCCAGCATTTT.

The J gene is TRBJ2-3, the V gene TRBV6-5; the match to TRBD1 covers 9 bases. Germline CDR1 MNHEY, CDR2 SVGAGI. V trimming: 7 bases; J trimming: 2 bases; junction bases outside the gene matches: 4. The CDR3 length is 14 residues. The CDR3 nucleotides are TGTGCCAGCAACGGACAGGGGATCACAGATACGCAGTATTTT. Its protein is CASNGQGITDTQYF.

The chain uses TRBV7-2 and TRBJ2-5; 11 nucleotides line up with TRBD2. This CDR3 region has 13 residues. Germline values: CDR1 SGHTA, CDR2 FQGNSA. Trimming at V came to 7 bases and at J to 5 bases, leaving 3 bases not matched to a gene. CDR3 nucleotides: TGTGCCAGCAAGACTAGCGGGGCGGAGACCCAGTACTTC. As protein: CASKTSGAETQYF.

This chain uses TRBV2 with TRBJ1-2, with D possibly TRBD1 on 6 matching bases. The germline V gene has CDR1 SNHLY and CDR2 FYNNEI. Trimming took 5 bases from V and 2 from J, leaving 15 bases between them. This CDR3 region has 15 residues. CDR3 in amino acids: CASSQQGSRNYGYTF. The CDR3 bases are TGTGCCAGCAGTCAGCAGGGGAGTAGGAACTATGGCTACACCTTC.

V is TRBV24-1 and J is TRBJ1-5; no clear D gene. The germline V and J ends were trimmed by 7 bases and 7 bases, with 7 bases remaining between them. CDR1 KGHDR and CDR2 SFDVKD come from the germline V gene. The CDR3 is made up of 11 amino acids. The CDR3 nucleotides read TGTGCCACCAGCCTAGGGCAGCCCCAGCATTTT. Protein: CATSLGQPQHF.

This sequence joins TRBV19 and TRBJ1-2, with TRBD1 as a possible D gene (6 bases). Germline V lookup: CDR1 LNHDA, CDR2 SQIVND (reference sequence). The CDR3 runs 14 residues. V lost 7 bases and J lost 1, with 13 bases in between. CDR3 amino acids: CASTQDRSNYGYTF. In DNA, the CDR3 is TGTGCCAGTACCCAAGACAGGAGTAACTATGGCTACACCTTC.

This chain joins TRBV29-1 and TRBJ1-5; no definite D call. Trimming left V 4 bases short and J 5 bases short, with 9 bases between. There are 12 residues in the CDR3. The V gene's germline CDR1 is SQVTM and CDR2 ANQGSEA. CDR3: CSVGWSDQPQHF. The CDR3 nucleotides are TGCAGCGTTGGGTGGTCGGATCAGCCCCAGCATTTT.

V and J are TRBV15 and TRBJ1-5, with a weak D call TRBD1 (5 bases). Trimming removed 5 bases at V and 3 bases at J, with 8 bases between. Germline CDR1 reads LNHNV; CDR2 reads YYDKDF (reference sequence). The CDR3 runs to 13 residues. As DNA, the CDR3 is TGTGCCACCAGCCGACAGCTCAATCAGCCCCAGCATTTT. The encoded protein is CATSRQLNQPQHF.

The J gene is TRBJ2-2, the V gene TRBV24-1, with D possibly being TRBD1 or TRBD2 (6 bases each). The CDR3 consists of 14 residues. Germline CDR1 is KGHDR and CDR2 is SFDVKD. Trimming stripped 4 bases from V and 5 bases from J, with 10 bases between. The CDR3 DNA follows: TGTGCCACCAGTGACCTAGGGGGGACCGGGGAGCTGTTTTTT. Translating it yields CATSDLGGTGELFF.

V gene TRBV7-8 combines with J gene TRBJ2-1; D is unclear. V dropped 5 bases and J dropped 8 bases, with 10 bases sitting between them. Germline assignment: CDR1 SGHVS and CDR2 FQNEAQ. This CDR3 has 12 amino acids. DNA of the CDR3: TGTGCCAGCAGCCCTCGGGTCGATGAGCAGTTCTTC. Its protein product is CASSPRVDEQFF.

The chain recombines TRBV19 with TRBJ1-1; the match to TRBD1 covers 11 bases. The J segment lost 4 bases and the V segment lost 5 bases, leaving 18 bases of the junction unmatched. Germline V CDR1 and CDR2: LNHDA, SQIVND (reference sequence). The CDR3 loop spans 19 amino acids. CDR3 in DNA: TGTGCCAGTAGTCCCCCCCTCGGACAGGGGGCGTCGATTGGCACTGAAGCTTTCTTT. As protein: CASSPPLGQGASIGTEAFF.

The gene calls are TRBV19 and TRBJ2-2, with D unclear. The CDR3 runs to 15 residues. The germline V and J ends were trimmed by 3 bases and 7 bases, with 15 bases remaining between them. CDR1 and CDR2 from the germline V gene are LNHDA and SQIVND (reference sequence). The CDR3 sequence: CASSMWFLGGGELFF. CDR3 sequence (DNA): TGTGCCAGTAGTATGTGGTTCCTCGGCGGCGGGGAGCTGTTTTTT.

The chain employs TRBV12-3 or TRBV12-4 and TRBJ2-1; D possibly corresponds to TRBD1 (5 bases). This CDR3 comprises 11 residues. The germline V and J ends were trimmed by 7 bases and 10 bases, with 11 bases remaining between them. For the CDR3, the DNA is TGTGCCAGCACCCGACAGTGGGAGCAGTTCTTC. This encodes CASTRQWEQFF.

The V call is TRBV7-2, the J call TRBJ2-5, with a tentative D call TRBD2 (6 bases). Germline-derived CDR1 and CDR2 are SGHTA and FQGNSA. The CDR3 sequence is 15 residues long. V was trimmed by 1 base and J by 2 bases, leaving 11 bases between them. In DNA, the CDR3 is TGTGCCAGCAGCTTAGTGGGCGGGATACAAGAGACCCAGTACTTC. Translation gives CASSLVGGIQETQYF.

V is TRBV7-2 and J is TRBJ1-5; D gene uncertain. V shed 3 bases and J shed 1 base, with 10 bases lying between them. The CDR3 is made up of 15 amino acids. Germline V gene lookup returns CDR1 SGHTA and CDR2 FQGNSA. The chain's CDR3 is CASSFGRNSNQPQHF. Written as DNA, the CDR3 is TGTGCCAGCAGCTTCGGGAGGAACAGCAATCAGCCCCAGCATTTT.